This T cell receptor beta chain is from a study of blood T cell repertoires in COVID-19. Clones were read by immunoSEQ multiplex PCR, and TCRdb kept only the in-frame ones, dropping some. The sample includes a few hundred thousand clones, approximately 86% of them seen just once. The CDR3 runs to 14 residues. Germline V gives CDR1 DFQATT, CDR2 SNEGSKA (reference sequence). V was shortened by 3 bases and J by 6 bases, with 16 bases between the two germline ends. The chain couples TRBV20-1 to TRBJ2-3, with D uncertain. The sequenced sample was PBMCs or T cells enriched from blood (not recorded which). The clonotype originates from a man aged 18 to 29 with acute COVID-19. In DNA, the CDR3 is TGCAGTGCTAGTCCCCAGCCGGGTTCCGATACGCAGTATTTT. Translated, it gives CSASPQPGSDTQYF.